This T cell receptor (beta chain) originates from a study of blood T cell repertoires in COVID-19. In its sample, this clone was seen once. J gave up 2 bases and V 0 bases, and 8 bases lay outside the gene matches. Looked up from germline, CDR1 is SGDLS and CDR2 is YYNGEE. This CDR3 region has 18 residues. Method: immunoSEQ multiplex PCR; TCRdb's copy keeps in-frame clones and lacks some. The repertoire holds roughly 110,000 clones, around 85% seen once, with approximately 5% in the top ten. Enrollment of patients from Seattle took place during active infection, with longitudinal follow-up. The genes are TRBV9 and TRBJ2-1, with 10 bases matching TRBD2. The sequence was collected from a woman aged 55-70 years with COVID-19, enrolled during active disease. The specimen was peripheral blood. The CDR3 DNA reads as TGTGCCAGCAGCGTAGTATCTAGCGGGGGCGAACCCTACAATGAGCAGTTCTTC. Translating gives CASSVVSSGGEPYNEQFF.